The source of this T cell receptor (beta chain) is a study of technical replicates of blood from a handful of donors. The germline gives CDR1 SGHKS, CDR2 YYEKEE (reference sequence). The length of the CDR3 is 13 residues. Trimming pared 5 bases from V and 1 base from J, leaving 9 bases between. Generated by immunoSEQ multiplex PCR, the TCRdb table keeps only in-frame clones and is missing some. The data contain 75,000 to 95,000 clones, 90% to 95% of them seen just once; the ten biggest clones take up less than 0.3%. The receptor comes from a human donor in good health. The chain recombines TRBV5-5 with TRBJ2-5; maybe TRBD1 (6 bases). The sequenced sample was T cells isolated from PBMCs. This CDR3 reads CASRTGPQETQYF. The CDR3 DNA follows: TGTGCCAGCAGAACAGGGCCCCAAGAGACCCAGTACTTC. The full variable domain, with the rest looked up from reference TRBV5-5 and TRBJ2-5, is DAGVTQSPTHLIKTRGQQVTLRCSPISGHKSVSWYQQVLGQGPQFIFQYYEKEERGRGNFPDRFSARQFPNYSSELNVNALLLGDSALYLCASRTGPQETQYFGPGTRLLVL.